This TCR beta chain is drawn from a study of OX40 agonist ivuxolimab in advanced cancers. Study outcomes and limitations: On average, a greater number of expanded clones characterised CD8+ T cells relative to CD4+.

Here immunoSEQ multiplex PCR was the method, and the copy in TCRdb shows in-frame clones only, minus some. The sample lists about 120,000 clones; approximately 92% were seen once. V was shortened by 4 bases and J by 4 bases, with 19 bases between the two germline ends. This CDR3 is built from 17 residues. Germline-derived CDR1 and CDR2 are LGHNA and YNFKEQ. Concerning this clone itself: Its antigen is not known.

The chain joins TRBV4-2 to TRBJ2-2; the D gene is possibly TRBD2 (7 bases). The receptor was derived from an adult with an advanced solid tumor such as melanoma, head and neck, liver or kidney cancer. The sample here was CD4+ or CD8+ T cells sorted from blood, taken in a trial of the OX40 agonist ivuxolimab. Here the CDR3 reads CASSRRLGGPGTGELFF. CDR3 bases: TGTGCCAGCAGCCGCCGGCTGGGGGGGCCGGGCACCGGGGAGCTGTTTTTT.